This is a list of T cell receptor beta chains from one sample in a study of a mutant IDH1 vaccine in newly diagnosed glioma. Clones were read by immunoSEQ multiplex PCR, and TCRdb kept only the in-frame ones, dropping some. The top ten clones hold about 5.7% of a sample with roughly 86,000 clones, 81% of them seen once. These TCRs are of unknown antigen specificity. The sequencing used PBMCs, collected from a glioma patient whose treatment included an IDH1 peptide vaccine. These receptors originate from a man between 35 and 55 years old with glioma. The CDR3 runs from the conserved cysteine through the conserved F or W. D genes are given only for firm matches. Some rows mark clone size as missing; the rest say once, few, many or name a class of expanded clone.

clone_size,d_call,j_call,v_call,cdr3_aa,cdr3_nt
-,-,TRBJ2-7,TRBV29-1,CSVIARGSSYEQYF,TGCAGCGTTATCGCCAGGGGAAGCTCCTACGAGCAGTACTTC
-,-,TRBJ1-1,TRBV5-6,CASSFGQGAFF,TGTGCCAGCAGCTTTGGCCAGGGAGCTTTCTTT
-,-,TRBJ2-3,TRBV14,CASSQVGLGDTQYF,TGTGCCAGCAGCCAAGTAGGGCTTGGGGATACGCAGTATTTT
-,TRBD1,TRBJ1-2,TRBV5-1,CASSPGQGGDYGYTF,TGCGCCAGCAGCCCGGGACAGGGAGGGGACTATGGCTACACCTTC
-,TRBD2,TRBJ2-7,TRBV7-6,CASSIIAGGPVEQYF,TGTGCCAGCAGCATCATAGCGGGGGGCCCCGTGGAGCAGTACTTC
-,TRBD2,TRBJ2-1,TRBV7-2,CASSLDLAGGHNEQFF,TGTGCCAGCAGCTTAGATTTAGCGGGAGGTCACAATGAGCAGTTCTTC
-,-,TRBJ1-1,TRBV7-2,CASSERGRGNTEAFF,TGTGCCAGCAGCGAACGGGGGCGGGGGAACACTGAAGCTTTCTTT
-,TRBD1,TRBJ2-7,TRBV28,CASSSGQGEVYEQYF,TGTGCCAGCAGTTCCGGACAGGGGGAGGTCTACGAGCAGTACTTC
once,-,TRBJ2-7,TRBV5-5,CASSLERGHYEQYF,TGTGCCAGCAGCTTGGAAAGGGGCCACTACGAGCAGTACTTC
-,-,TRBJ1-1,TRBV5-5,CASSWQQVNTEAFF,TGTGCCAGCAGCTGGCAACAGGTGAACACTGAAGCTTTCTTT
-,-,TRBJ2-3,TRBV9,CASSVVGGAGRSDTQYF,TGTGCCAGCAGCGTAGTGGGCGGCGCGGGGAGGTCAGATACGCAGTATTTT
-,TRBD1,TRBJ1-5,TRBV28,CASSSWGQGGNQPQHF,TGTGCCAGCAGTTCCTGGGGACAGGGGGGGAATCAGCCCCAGCATTTT
once,-,TRBJ2-1,TRBV7-2,CASSFGGTSVYDEQFF,TGTGCCAGCAGCTTCGGTGGAACTAGTGTTTACGATGAGCAGTTCTTC
once,TRBD1,TRBJ1-4,TRBV7-2,CASSLEGTGLNEKLFF,TGTGCCAGCAGCTTGGAGGGGACAGGCCTTAATGAAAAACTGTTTTTT
-,TRBD2,TRBJ2-7,TRBV6-5,CASSYKGGGPYEQYF,TGTGCCAGCAGTTACAAGGGCGGGGGTCCCTACGAGCAGTACTTC